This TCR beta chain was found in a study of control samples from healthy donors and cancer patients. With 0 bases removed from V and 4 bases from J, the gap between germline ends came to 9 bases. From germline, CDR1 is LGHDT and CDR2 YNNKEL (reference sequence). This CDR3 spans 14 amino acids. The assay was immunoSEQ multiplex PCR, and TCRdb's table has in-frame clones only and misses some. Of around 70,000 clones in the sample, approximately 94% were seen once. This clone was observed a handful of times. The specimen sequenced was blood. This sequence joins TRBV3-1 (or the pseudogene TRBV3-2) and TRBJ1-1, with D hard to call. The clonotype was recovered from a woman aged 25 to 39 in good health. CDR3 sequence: CASSQDRATTEAFF. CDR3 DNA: TGTGCCAGCAGCCAAGATCGGGCGACCACTGAAGCTTTCTTT.